Included here is one T cell receptor (beta chain) sequence, with context. The data originate from a study of blood T cell repertoires in COVID-19. On the study more broadly: Sample material is recorded as cDNA or gDNA derived from T cells, B-cell-depleted T cells, or PBMCs.

Study processing details: From reference gene primer amplification, estimates of nucleated cell counts were derived. Assay used: immunoSEQ multiplex PCR; TCRdb lists only in-frame clones, some missing. Clone size and V and J calls were adopted from that table, with D and trimming inferred from the DNA. This sample has 90,000 to 120,000 clones, with 65% to 90% found just once. The source material was peripheral blood. This receptor was identified in a man in his sixties with acute or convalescent COVID-19.

This CDR3 reads CASSLRLAEKETQYF. The DNA of the CDR3 is TGTGCCAGCAGTCTGAGACTAGCGGAGAAAGAGACCCAGTACTTC. The V call is TRBV27, the J call TRBJ2-5, with 9 bases aligning to TRBD2. Germline V gene sequence: CDR1 MNHEY, CDR2 SMNVEV (reference sequence). V shed 5 bases and J 3 bases; nucleotides not matched to a gene: 7. This CDR3 has 15 residues.